A selection of T cell receptor beta chains follows, all from one sample in a study of T cell changes during pregnancy in multiple sclerosis. Method: immunoSEQ multiplex PCR; TCRdb's copy keeps in-frame clones and lacks some. The table lists roughly 100,000 clones, about 90% of them singletons. Specimen: peripheral blood, collected before pregnancy. Every receptor here comes from a female donor with multiple sclerosis, enrolled in a pregnancy study. Each CDR3 is given with its conserved first and last residue. The D gene is left open where the match is weak. Rows may omit the clone size; those that give it use once, few, many or a size class.

D gene	V gene	clone size	J gene	CDR3 DNA	CDR3 protein
-	TRBV2	-	TRBJ2-2	TGTGCCAGCAGTGAAGTTCGGAGTAACACCGGGGAGCTGTTTTTT	CASSEVRSNTGELFF
TRBD1	TRBV11-2	-	TRBJ2-1	TGTGCCAGCAGCTCCGGACAGGGGAGGTACAATGAGCAGTTCTTC	CASSSGQGRYNEQFF
-	TRBV6-6	-	TRBJ2-3	TGTGCCAGCTACTACCCCCGGACAGATACGCAGTATTTT	CASYYPRTDTQYF
TRBD2	TRBV4-3	-	TRBJ2-1	TGCGCCAGCAGCCAAGATTTGAGGCGGGGGTACAATGAGCAGTTCTTC	CASSQDLRRGYNEQFF
-	TRBV30	-	TRBJ2-1	TGTGCCTGGTGGGCGGGGGCCGGGGATGAGCAGTTCTTC	CAWWAGAGDEQFF
TRBD2	TRBV7-9	-	TRBJ2-1	TGTGCCAGCAGCTTAGCCCTAGCGGGATTGGTGGGGGAGCAGTTCTTC	CASSLALAGLVGEQFF
-	TRBV27	-	TRBJ2-1	TGTGCCAGCAGTCTTAGGGACTTGTACAATGAGCAGTTCTTC	CASSLRDLYNEQFF
TRBD2	TRBV29-1	-	TRBJ2-5	TGCAGCGTTGAGGGACTAGCGGGGGGCCCGTACCAAGAGACCCAGTACTTC	CSVEGLAGGPYQETQYF
-	TRBV28	-	TRBJ1-6	TGTGCCAGCAGTTTCCGGAGGGCTAATTCACCCCTCCACTTT	CASSFRRANSPLHF
TRBD1	TRBV18	-	TRBJ1-1	TGTGCCAGCTCACCCGGACAGGTGAACACTGAAGCTTTCTTT	CASSPGQVNTEAFF
-	TRBV11-2	-	TRBJ1-3	TGTGCCAGCAGTCCTTCCAGCGTCCTCTCTGGAAACACCATATATTTT	CASSPSSVLSGNTIYF
-	TRBV7-2	few	TRBJ1-5	TGTGCCAGCAGCCCGCCAGGCTACAATCAGCCCCAGCATTTT	CASSPPGYNQPQHF
-	TRBV14	-	TRBJ2-7	TGTGCCAGCAGCCAAGAGAGGTGGGGGGGCGGCGAGCAGTACTTC	CASSQERWGGGEQYF
-	TRBV4-2	-	TRBJ2-2	TGTGCCAGCAGCCCACTTATGACCGGGGAGCTGTTTTTT	CASSPLMTGELFF
TRBD2	TRBV28	-	TRBJ2-1	TGTGCCAGCAGTTCGCCGACTAGCGGAGTGAACAATGAGCAGTTCTTC	CASSSPTSGVNNEQFF
TRBD1	TRBV6-6	-	TRBJ1-5	TGTGCCAGCATTATGGGACAGGGATTGGGTCAGCCCCAGCATTTT	CASIMGQGLGQPQHF
-	TRBV9	-	TRBJ1-1	TGTGCCAGCAGTTACGACTGGAACACTGAAGCTTTCTTT	CASSYDWNTEAFF
-	TRBV18	-	TRBJ1-1	TGTGCCAGCTCACCGGGGGGTCGCACTGAAGCTTTCTTT	CASSPGGRTEAFF
-	TRBV28	-	TRBJ2-7	TGTGCCAGCAGTCAGTTTCAGGGCCACGAGCAGTACTTC	CASSQFQGHEQYF
-	TRBV19	-	TRBJ1-5	TGTGCCAGTAGTCAAAGGGGGAATCAGCCCCAGCATTTT	CASSQRGNQPQHF
TRBD1	TRBV7-2	-	TRBJ1-2	TGTGCCAGCAGCCCAGGGGACAGGGGGCGAAGGTATGGCTACACCTTC	CASSPGDRGRRYGYTF
-	TRBV5-5	-	TRBJ2-2	TGTGCCAGCAGGGGGGGAGTCGCGAACACCGGGGAGCTGTTTTTT	CASRGGVANTGELFF
-	TRBV6-4	-	TRBJ2-7	TGTGCCAGCAGTAGGGAGGCCCTGGGGGAGCAGTACTTC	CASSREALGEQYF
-	TRBV5-1	-	TRBJ1-2	TGCGCCAGCAGCCGTTACAGGGAGAGGGGCCACTATGGCTACACCTTC	CASSRYRERGHYGYTF
TRBD1	TRBV5-4	-	TRBJ1-4	TGTGCCAGCAGCCCCAGACAGGGTGAAAAACTGTTTTTT	CASSPRQGEKLFF
-	TRBV7-8	-	TRBJ2-1	TGTGCCAGCAGCCTCGTTGGAGGGGCCTACAATGAGCAGTTCTTC	CASSLVGGAYNEQFF
TRBD1	TRBV6-1	-	TRBJ2-6	TGTGCCAGCAGTGAAGCCGACAGGGGATCGGGGGCCAACGTCCTGACTTTC	CASSEADRGSGANVLTF
-	TRBV6-1	-	TRBJ2-5	TGTGCCAGCATCAAGGAGTCTGTTCAAGAGACCCAGTACTTC	CASIKESVQETQYF
-	TRBV28	once	TRBJ2-1	TGTGCCAGCAGTGGCAGACTGTTGAATGAGCAGTTCTTC	CASSGRLLNEQFF
TRBD2	TRBV6-6	-	TRBJ2-5	TGTGCCAGCAGTACGTCTAGCGGGGGAGCTCAAGAGACCCAGTACTTC	CASSTSSGGAQETQYF
-	TRBV5-1	-	TRBJ2-3	TGCGCCAGCAGCCGCGGTGGGAGGACCCTCACAGATACGCAGTATTTT	CASSRGGRTLTDTQYF
-	TRBV28	-	TRBJ2-7	TGTGCCAGCAGTTTAGCGGGTACACTACTTTACGAGCAGTACTTC	CASSLAGTLLYEQYF
TRBD1	TRBV5-1	once	TRBJ1-6	TGCGCCAGCAGCTCAGGACAGGGAAGTTCACCCCTCCACTTT	CASSSGQGSSPLHF
TRBD2	TRBV5-6	once	TRBJ2-3	TGTGCCAGCAGCTTGGGGACTAGTTACACAGATACGCAGTATTTT	CASSLGTSYTDTQYF
TRBD2	TRBV15	once	TRBJ2-6	TGTGCCACCAGCAGAGTAGCGGGGGGGGGATCTGGGGCCAACGTCCTGACTTTC	CATSRVAGGGSGANVLTF
-	TRBV19	-	TRBJ2-3	TGTGCCAGTAGTTTCTACACAGATACGCAGTATTTT	CASSFYTDTQYF
-	TRBV5-6	-	TRBJ1-5	TGTGCCAGCAGCGTGGGACCGCCCGGGGATCAGCCCCAGCATTTT	CASSVGPPGDQPQHF
-	TRBV7-2	-	TRBJ2-7	TGTGCCAGCAGGAAACGGGGCGGGGAATACGAGCAGTACTTC	CASRKRGGEYEQYF
-	TRBV30	-	TRBJ1-6	TGTGCCTGGACGGGGGGAAATTCACCCCTCCACTTT	CAWTGGNSPLHF
TRBD2	TRBV6-6	-	TRBJ2-5	TGTGCCAGCAGTTCGCGAGCGGGAGGATCGGAGACCCAGTACTTC	CASSSRAGGSETQYF
TRBD2	TRBV6-5	-	TRBJ2-2	TGTGCCAGCAGTTATCGCGGGAGTCGCACCGGGGAGCTGTTTTTT	CASSYRGSRTGELFF
TRBD2	TRBV10-3	-	TRBJ2-1	TGTGCCATCAGTGAGTCTGGACTAGCGGGAGATGAGCAGTTCTTC	CAISESGLAGDEQFF
-	TRBV28	-	TRBJ1-2	TGTGCCAGCAGTTCACCCCTGGGGGGGAAGGGCTATGGCTACACCTTC	CASSSPLGGKGYGYTF
-	TRBV9	-	TRBJ1-3	TGTGCCAGCAGCGTAGCGGGGGGGCCTCCCTTCATTTCTGGAAACACCATATATTTT	CASSVAGGPPFISGNTIYF
TRBD1	TRBV5-6	once	TRBJ2-5	TGTGCCAGCAGCTCGTGGTCAGGGGGTGACGACCAAGAGACCCAGTACTTC	CASSSWSGGDDQETQYF
-	TRBV6-1	-	TRBJ2-3	TGTGCCAGCAGTGAAGGAGACTCCCGAGATACGCAGTATTTT	CASSEGDSRDTQYF
-	TRBV2	-	TRBJ2-7	TGTGCCAGCAGTGAAGACAGGGTAAAGTCCTACGAGCAGTACTTC	CASSEDRVKSYEQYF
TRBD2	TRBV9	-	TRBJ2-3	TGTGCCAGCAGCATTGGACTAGCGGGGGGTGAGCGGGGTACGCAGTATTTT	CASSIGLAGGERGTQYF
-	TRBV5-5	once	TRBJ2-1	TGTGCCAGCATAGGGGTAGGCTACAATGAGCAGTTCTTC	CASIGVGYNEQFF
TRBD2	TRBV5-5	-	TRBJ2-7	TGTGCCAGCAGCTTGTTGCGGGGGGGCATCTACGAGCAGTACTTC	CASSLLRGGIYEQYF
-	TRBV18	once	TRBJ2-3	TGTGCCAGCTCACCAGTGGTTCCCAGAACAGATACGCAGTATTTT	CASSPVVPRTDTQYF
-	TRBV18	-	TRBJ1-6	TGTGCCAGCTCACCAGCAGATAATTCACCCCTCCACTTT	CASSPADNSPLHF
-	TRBV10-3	-	TRBJ2-7	TGTGCCATCAGTGGACAGGGAGGAAACTACGAGCAGTACTTC	CAISGQGGNYEQYF